One sample yielded the 26 T cell receptor beta chains listed below, sequenced in a study of siplizumab effects on memory and regulatory T cells. Measured with immunoSEQ multiplex PCR; TCRdb has only the in-frame clones, and not every one. The data show some 100,000 clones, around 95% seen once. The specimen was naive CD4+ T cells sorted from blood. Source of these receptors: a human donor in good health.

The V call is TRBV5-1, the J call TRBJ1-6; D unclear. The length of the CDR3 is 15 residues. V dropped 5 bases and J dropped 7 bases, with 16 bases sitting between them. Germline-derived CDR1 and CDR2 are SGHRS and YFSETQ. Here the CDR3 reads CASRFEFGGNSPLHF. The CDR3 DNA sequence: TGCGCCAGCAGATTTGAGTTCGGTGGGAATTCACCCCTCCACTTT.

The rearrangement joins TRBV19 to TRBJ2-1; D remains unclear. The CDR3 is 15 amino acids. Germline lookup yields CDR1 LNHDA and CDR2 SQIVND (reference sequence). V was shortened by 2 bases and J by 2 bases, with 10 bases between the two germline ends. Here the CDR3 DNA reads TGTGCCAGTAGTATAAGTCCGCAAGCCTACAATGAGCAGTTCTTC. It yields the protein CASSISPQAYNEQFF.

The V gene is TRBV10-3, the J gene TRBJ2-3; 7 bases align to TRBD2. With V trimmed by 0 bases and J by 6 bases, 3 bases remained unmatched. CDR3 length: 14 amino acids. The V gene's germline CDR1 is ENHRY and CDR2 SYGVKD. The CDR3 here is CAISESAGRDTQYF. In DNA, the CDR3 is TGTGCCATCAGTGAGTCAGCCGGGAGGGATACGCAGTATTTT.

The rearrangement links TRBV7-9 to TRBJ1-1; D unresolved. From germline, CDR1 is SEHNR and CDR2 FQNEAQ (reference sequence). This CDR3 region has 15 residues. Trimming shortened V by 1 base and J by 1 base, and 10 bases separated the two germline ends. DNA of the CDR3: TGTGCCAGCAGCTTAGTACTAGGAGGGAACACTGAAGCTTTCTTT. This sequence encodes CASSLVLGGNTEAFF.

The chain links TRBV7-3 to TRBJ2-7; maybe TRBD2 (5 bases). V was shortened by 2 bases and J by 7 bases, with 9 bases between the two germline ends. CDR3 length equals 12 residues. Germline V gene lookup returns CDR1 SGHTA and CDR2 FQGTGA. The CDR3 coding sequence is TGTGCCAGCAGCTTAGCCTCGGGGGAGCAGTACTTC. Translated: CASSLASGEQYF. Based on the CDR3 plus reference TRBV7-3 and TRBJ2-7, the full variable domain is GAGVSQTPSNKVTEKGKYVELRCDPISGHTALYWYRQSLGQGPEFLIYFQGTGAADDSGLPNDRFFAVRPEGSVSTLKIQRTERGDSAVYLCASSLASGEQYFGPGTRLTVT.

The chain uses TRBV19 and TRBJ2-5; TRBD2 matches 9 bases. Germline lookup yields CDR1 LNHDA and CDR2 SQIVND (reference sequence). The CDR3 is 15 amino acids. J lost 6 bases, V lost 10 bases, and 15 bases had no gene match. Here the CDR3 reads CATCTGGGGAQTQYF. The CDR3 DNA sequence: TGTGCCACCTGCACGGGGGGCGGGGGGGCACAGACCCAGTACTTC.

As for this clone: Mismatch with germline at one junction end may stem from a read error. The identical CDR3 is also encoded by other nucleotide sequences in the sample. The rearrangement links TRBV28 to TRBJ2-7; 8 bases align to TRBD2. The CDR3 is 14 amino acids. Germline-derived CDR1 and CDR2 are MDHEN and SYDVKM. CDR3 in amino acids: CASSSAGGYYEQYF. The CDR3 nucleotides read TGCGCCAGCAGTTCGGCGGGGGGATACTACGAGCAGTACTTC.

The chain is built from TRBV19 and TRBJ2-2; D call uncertain. CDR3 length equals 13 residues. V lost 1 base, J lost 3 bases, and 3 bases lay in between. Per the germline V gene, CDR1 is LNHDA and CDR2 is SQIVND (reference sequence). DNA for the CDR3: TGTGCCAGTAGTATAGGTTACACCGGGGAGCTGTTTTTT. Its protein product is CASSIGYTGELFF. The full variable domain, completed using reference TRBV19 and TRBJ2-2, is DGGITQSPKYLFRKEGQNVTLSCEQNLNHDAMYWYRQDPGQGLRLIYYSQIVNDFQKGDIAEGYSVSREKKESFPLTVTSAQKNPTAFYLCASSIGYTGELFFGEGSRLTVL.

The chain carries TRBV25-1 and TRBJ1-4; TRBD1 might be the D (5 bases). The CDR3 is 15 amino acids. V dropped 0 bases and J dropped 7 bases, with 12 bases sitting between them. Germline values: CDR1 MGHDK, CDR2 SYGVNS. The chain's CDR3 is CASSEYQGVGEKLFF. CDR3 bases: TGTGCCAGCAGTGAATACCAGGGAGTTGGTGAAAAACTGTTTTTT.

CDR3 sequence (DNA): TGTGCCAGCAGCTTAGCGAGGGAGGGAGGTTACTATGGCTACACCTTC. Its protein product is CASSLAREGGYYGYTF. This chain links TRBV7-2 with TRBJ1-2, with D hard to call. CDR1 and CDR2 from the germline V gene are SGHTA and FQGNSA. V dropped 0 bases and J dropped 3 bases, with 14 bases sitting between them. CDR3 length equals 16 residues.

The V gene is TRBV6-6, the J gene TRBJ2-7; 9 bases line up with TRBD1. This CDR3 contains 15 residues. Germline lookup yields CDR1 MNHNY and CDR2 SVGAGI (reference sequence). V was pared by 6 bases and J by 3 bases, with 9 bases of the junction left unmatched. The DNA for the CDR3 is TGTGCCAGCAGCCACCCCGGGACAGGGAACTACGAGCAGTACTTC. The encoded protein is CASSHPGTGNYEQYF.

The chain uses TRBV9 and TRBJ1-2; D gene uncertain. The CDR3 consists of 14 residues. The V end lost 4 bases, the J end lost 2 bases, and 12 bases lay between the germline ends. CDR1 is SGDLS and CDR2 is YYNGEE in the germline V gene. The CDR3 DNA follows: TGTGCCAGCAGCTCGAGGGTAGGGAACTATGGCTACACCTTC. Protein: CASSSRVGNYGYTF.

The J gene is TRBJ2-1, the V gene TRBV29-1; TRBD2 is a possible D gene (7 bases). The CDR3 is 14 amino acids. Germline lookup yields CDR1 SQVTM and CDR2 ANQGSEA. Trimming left V 6 bases short and J 7 bases short, with 19 bases between. The CDR3 spells CSVQAGGPGNEQFF. Here the CDR3 DNA reads TGCAGCGTCCAGGCCGGGGGGCCTGGGAATGAGCAGTTCTTC.

The chain is built from TRBV10-2 and TRBJ2-2, with no clear D. Between the trimmed V and J ends, which lost 1 base and 6 bases, there was a span of 3 bases. CDR1 and CDR2 (germline): WSHSY, SAAADI. The CDR3 is 12 amino acids. The CDR3 reads CASSEFAGELFF. In DNA, the CDR3 is TGCGCCAGCAGTGAGTTTGCCGGGGAGCTGTTTTTT.

The V call is TRBV18, the J call TRBJ2-5; 9 nucleotides agree with TRBD2. After removal of 3 bases from V and 0 bases from J, the junction contained 2 bases not matched to a gene. The CDR3 loop spans 15 amino acids. The V gene's germline CDR1 is KGHSH and CDR2 LQKENI. The CDR3 loop is CASSPAGGNQETQYF. The CDR3 DNA reads as TGTGCCAGCTCACCCGCGGGGGGGAACCAAGAGACCCAGTACTTC.

The V call is TRBV2, the J call TRBJ1-5; D is possibly TRBD1 (6 bases). The V gene lost 6 bases and the J gene lost 1 base, with 13 bases spanning the gap. Germline V gene data show CDR1 as SNHLY and CDR2 as FYNNEI. The CDR3 contains 15 residues. CDR3 bases: TGTGCCAGCAGCTCCCTACAGGGAAGCAATCAGCCCCAGCATTTT. Encoded protein: CASSSLQGSNQPQHF.

The V gene is TRBV19, the J gene TRBJ1-5; D possibly corresponds to TRBD1 (6 bases). With 5 bases removed from V and 7 bases from J, the gap between germline ends came to 21 bases. Per the germline V gene, CDR1 is LNHDA and CDR2 is SQIVND (reference sequence). This CDR3 has 16 amino acids. In DNA form, the CDR3 reads TGTGCCAGTAGTGGGGGTTTCGGGGGGCTAGGACAGCCCCAGCATTTT. Its protein product is CASSGGFGGLGQPQHF.

The chain couples TRBV30 to TRBJ1-3; D gene unclear. In germline, CDR1 is GTSNPN, CDR2 SVGIG (reference sequence). CDR3 length: 14 residues. V lost 1 base and J lost 0, with 7 bases in between. This chain's CDR3 is CAWSEASSGNTIYF. DNA of the CDR3: TGTGCCTGGAGTGAGGCCAGCTCTGGAAACACCATATATTTT.

The chain combines TRBV2 with TRBJ1-2; D is unclear. The CDR3 spans 12 residues. The ends were cut back, 6 bases at V and 7 bases at J, with 12 bases in the middle. Germline V lookup: CDR1 SNHLY, CDR2 FYNNEI. The CDR3 DNA is TGTGCCAGCAGCGCCAGTCGCGTTGGCTACACCTTC. It translates to CASSASRVGYTF.

The rearrangement links TRBV12-5 to TRBJ2-6; 7 nucleotides align to TRBD2. The germline CDR1 and CDR2 sequences are LGHNT and FRNRAP. The CDR3 totals 15 residues. J gave up 1 base and V 4 bases, and 1 base lay outside the gene matches. CDR3 residues: CASGSRESGANVLTF. CDR3 bases: TGTGCTAGTGGTTCGCGGGAGTCTGGGGCCAACGTCCTGACTTTC.

The count of this clone is one. The rearrangement uses TRBV14 and TRBJ2-3; the D call may be TRBD1 or TRBD2 (5 bases each). Between the trimmed V and J ends, which lost 4 bases and 6 bases, there was a span of 20 bases. Per germline, CDR1 SGHDN and CDR2 FVKESK. The CDR3 spans 16 residues. CDR3 nucleotide sequence: TGTGCCAGCAGCCCACTGGGACCCATTACGGGGGATACGCAGTATTTT. It is translated as CASSPLGPITGDTQYF.

CDR3 coding DNA: TGCAGCGCCCGTAGTGGCACTGAAGCTTTCTTT. It is translated as CSARSGTEAFF. This chain uses TRBV29-1 with TRBJ1-1; D is ambiguous. Germline V lookup: CDR1 SQVTM, CDR2 ANQGSEA. Trimming removed 7 bases from V and 4 bases from J, with 10 bases in between. The CDR3 is made up of 11 amino acids.

The V call is TRBV18, the J call TRBJ1-4; D call uncertain. CDR1 and CDR2 (germline): KGHSH, LQKENI. Between the trimmed V and J ends, which lost 6 bases and 7 bases, there was a span of 9 bases. The CDR3 is 12 residues long. The CDR3 region is CASSQQREKLFF. The CDR3 DNA reads as TGTGCCAGCTCGCAGCAGCGTGAAAAACTGTTTTTT.

The chain couples TRBV27 to TRBJ1-1; D is perhaps TRBD1 (6 bases). The germline V and J ends were trimmed by 8 bases and 7 bases, with 17 bases remaining between them. The CDR3 loop spans 13 amino acids. Germline CDR1 reads MNHEY; CDR2 reads SMNVEV (reference sequence). This CDR3 reads CASYDRKRFEAFF. CDR3 in DNA: TGTGCCAGCTACGACAGGAAGCGTTTTGAAGCTTTCTTT.

The rearrangement uses TRBV9 and TRBJ2-5; TRBD2 might be the D (5 bases). This CDR3 spans 14 amino acids. V dropped 0 bases and J dropped 4 bases, with 10 bases sitting between them. Germline V CDR1 and CDR2: SGDLS, YYNGEE. The CDR3 loop reads CASSVGEGRETQYF. In DNA form, the CDR3 reads TGTGCCAGCAGCGTAGGTGAAGGGAGAGAGACCCAGTACTTC.

V and J are TRBV30 and TRBJ2-5; 8 bases match TRBD2. CDR1 and CDR2 (germline): GTSNPN, SVGIG (reference sequence). V gave up 3 bases and J gave up 4 bases; unmatched junction bases: 7. The length of the CDR3 is 14 residues. The CDR3 nucleotides read TGTGCCTGGAGCCCTACCAGCGGGGGAGAGACCCAGTACTTC. This codes for CAWSPTSGGETQYF.